This paragraph covers one T cell receptor (beta chain) sequence. The data originate from a study of Graves' ophthalmopathy and Graves' hyperthyroidism. Study-level information: A follow-up of 18 months without ophthalmopathy meant that hyperthyroidism was stable.

RNA transcripts served as template for amplifying TCR beta CDR3 sequences. RT-PCR was first run with HTBI primers, then multiplex PCR in a second round. TCRdb recomputed calls from the multiplex PCR reads with MiXCR, one row per CDR3 protein. The table includes over a million distinct CDR3 sequences, approximately 35% detected once. The V and J ends lost 4 bases and 11 bases, in that order; junction bases with no gene match: 16. CDR1 is SGHTA, CDR2 FQGNSA, per germline. This CDR3 contains 15 residues. Source material: peripheral blood or thyroid tissue (not recorded which). The chain carries TRBV7-2 and TRBJ2-5; 7 nucleotides match TRBD2. The TCR comes from an adult man with Graves' hyperthyroidism. DNA of the CDR3: TGTGCCAGCAGCTACGGTAGCGGGTCTGGAGGGACTCAGTACTTC. Translated: CASSYGSGSGGTQYF. The full variable domain, completed using reference TRBV7-2 and TRBJ2-5, is GAGVSQSPSNKVTEKGKDVELRCDPISGHTALYWYRQSLGQGLEFLIYFQGNSAPDKSGLPSDRFSAERTGGSVSTLTIQRTQQEDSAVYLCASSYGSGSGGTQYFGPGTRLLVL.